These 9 T cell receptor beta chains were sequenced from one sample in a study of cytomegalovirus exposure and HLA in healthy donors. Profiling relied on immunoSEQ multiplex PCR, and the TCRdb table lists in-frame clones only, not all of them. The data show about 360,000 clones, with 86% seen just once and 0.65% to 0.95% held by the top ten. Material for sequencing was PBMCs. All receptors come from a woman between 18 and 29 years old in good health and CMV-seronegative.

The gene calls are TRBV7-9 and TRBJ2-1; 7 bases fit TRBD2. Trimming cost V 5 bases and J 5 bases; bases outside gene matches: 6. The CDR3 runs to 14 residues. CDR1 is SEHNR, CDR2 FQNEAQ, per germline (reference sequence). The CDR3 loop reads CASSPRGENNEQFF. DNA of the CDR3: TGTGCCAGCAGCCCTCGGGGGGAGAACAATGAGCAGTTCTTC.

CDR3 in DNA: TGTGCCAGCAGCCAACGGACTAGCGGGGCGTTCAATGAGCAGTTCTTC. This codes for CASSQRTSGAFNEQFF. The V gene is TRBV5-4, the J gene TRBJ2-1; 12 positions match TRBD2. This CDR3 region has 16 residues. Unmatched junction bases numbered 8, after V lost 4 bases and J lost 6 bases. The germline CDR1 and CDR2 sequences are SGHNT and YYREEE (reference sequence).

The V call is TRBV27, the J call TRBJ2-1; 8 positions match TRBD2. The germline gives CDR1 MNHEY, CDR2 SMNVEV (reference sequence). The CDR3 is made up of 15 amino acids. With 3 bases clipped from V and 8 bases from J, the junction kept 9 bases outside the gene matches. Here the CDR3 reads CASSFVGTSTDEQFF. Written as DNA, the CDR3 is TGTGCCAGCAGTTTCGTCGGGACTAGTACCGATGAGCAGTTCTTC.

This chain joins TRBV9 and TRBJ2-7; TRBD2 agrees at 10 bases. Trimming cost V 0 bases and J 1 base; bases outside gene matches: 4. There are 16 residues in the CDR3. The germline V gene encodes CDR1 SGDLS and CDR2 YYNGEE. CDR3 nucleotide sequence: TGTGCCAGCAGCGTAGACCCTAGCGGGAGTTCCTACGAGCAGTACTTC. Its translation: CASSVDPSGSSYEQYF.

V and J are TRBV5-1 and TRBJ2-1, with a weak D call TRBD1 (5 bases). Germline loops: CDR1 SGHRS, CDR2 YFSETQ. This CDR3 is 12 amino acids long. Trimming removed 5 bases from V and 9 bases from J, with 12 bases in between. Written as DNA, the CDR3 is TGCGCCAGCAGATTAGGGGATGGTGAGCAGTTCTTC. Its protein product is CASRLGDGEQFF. The full variable domain, completed using reference TRBV5-1 and TRBJ2-1, is KAGVTQTPRYLIKTRGQQVTLSCSPISGHRSVSWYQQTPGQGLQFLFEYFSETQRNKGNFPGRFSGRQFSNSRSEMNVSTLELGDSALYLCASRLGDGEQFFGPGTRLTVL.

A remark on this clone: The same CDR3 is also encoded by other DNA sequences in this sample. The genes are TRBV18 and TRBJ2-7; possibly TRBD1 for D (5 bases). CDR1 KGHSH and CDR2 LQKENI come from the germline V gene. V was clipped by 1 base and J by 0 bases, with 7 bases between them. The CDR3 runs 14 residues. The CDR3 spells CASSPLDSSYEQYF. DNA for the CDR3: TGTGCCAGCTCACCACTTGACAGCTCCTACGAGCAGTACTTC.

The chain is built from TRBV28 and TRBJ1-1; D possibly corresponds to TRBD1 (5 bases). The CDR3 has 14 amino acids. Trimming shortened V by 4 bases and J by 1 base, and 10 bases separated the two germline ends. Germline V lookup: CDR1 MDHEN, CDR2 SYDVKM. The CDR3 bases are TGTGCCAGCAGTTACGGGGGTGGGAACACTGAAGCTTTCTTT. It yields the protein CASSYGGGNTEAFF.

This chain connects TRBV4-2 to TRBJ2-1; 11 nucleotides match TRBD2. The J segment lost 6 bases and the V segment lost 0 bases, leaving 4 bases of the junction unmatched. Germline V CDR1 and CDR2: LGHNA, YNFKEQ. The CDR3 length is 16 residues. CDR3 DNA sequence: TGTGCCAGCAGCCAAGAAGGGACTAGCGGACCCAATGAGCAGTTCTTC. It specifies CASSQEGTSGPNEQFF.

Notes on this clone: The same CDR3 is also encoded by other DNA sequences in this sample. This rearrangement joins TRBV27 to TRBJ2-1; 7 nucleotides align to TRBD2. Germline CDR1 MNHEY, CDR2 SMNVEV (reference sequence). The J segment lost 6 bases and the V segment lost 4 bases, leaving 0 bases of the junction unmatched. The CDR3 spans 12 residues. The CDR3 protein is CASSSGGNEQFF. The DNA for the CDR3 is TGTGCCAGCAGTTCGGGGGGCAATGAGCAGTTCTTC.